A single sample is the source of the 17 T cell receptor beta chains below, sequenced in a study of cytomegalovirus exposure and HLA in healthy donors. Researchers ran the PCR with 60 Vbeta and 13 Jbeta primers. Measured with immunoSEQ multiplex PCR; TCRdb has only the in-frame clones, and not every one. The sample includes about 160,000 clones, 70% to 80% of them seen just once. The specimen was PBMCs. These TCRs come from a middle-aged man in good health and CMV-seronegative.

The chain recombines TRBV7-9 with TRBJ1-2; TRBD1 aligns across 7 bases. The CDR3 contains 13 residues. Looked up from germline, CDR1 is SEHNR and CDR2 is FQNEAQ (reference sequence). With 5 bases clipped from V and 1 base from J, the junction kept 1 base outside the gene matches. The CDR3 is CASSRDSNYGYTF. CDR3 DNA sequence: TGTGCCAGCAGCCGGGACAGTAACTATGGCTACACCTTC.

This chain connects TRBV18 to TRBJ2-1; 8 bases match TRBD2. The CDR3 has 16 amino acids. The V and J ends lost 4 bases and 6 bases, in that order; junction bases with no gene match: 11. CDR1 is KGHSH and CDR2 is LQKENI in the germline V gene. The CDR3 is CASSLDPGRARNEQFF. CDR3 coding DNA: TGTGCCAGCTCACTAGACCCCGGGAGGGCCCGCAATGAGCAGTTCTTC.

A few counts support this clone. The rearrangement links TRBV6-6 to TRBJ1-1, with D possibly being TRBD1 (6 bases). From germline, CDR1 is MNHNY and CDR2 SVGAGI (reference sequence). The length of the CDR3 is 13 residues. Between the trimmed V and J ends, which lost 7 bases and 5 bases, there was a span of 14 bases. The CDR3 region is CASTYKGGTEAFF. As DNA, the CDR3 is TGTGCCAGCACCTACAAGGGGGGGACTGAAGCTTTCTTT.

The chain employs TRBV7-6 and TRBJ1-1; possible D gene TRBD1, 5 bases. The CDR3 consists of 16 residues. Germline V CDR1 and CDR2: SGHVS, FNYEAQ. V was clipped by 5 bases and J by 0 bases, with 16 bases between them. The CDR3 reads CASSPGWAGMNTEAFF. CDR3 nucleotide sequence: TGTGCCAGCAGCCCCGGGTGGGCAGGGATGAACACTGAAGCTTTCTTT.

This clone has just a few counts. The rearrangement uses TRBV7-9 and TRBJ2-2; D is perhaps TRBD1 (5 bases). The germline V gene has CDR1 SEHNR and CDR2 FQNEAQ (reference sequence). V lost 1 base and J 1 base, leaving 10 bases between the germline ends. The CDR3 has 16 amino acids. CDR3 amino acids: CASSLGITGNTGELFF. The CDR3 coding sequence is TGTGCCAGCAGCTTAGGGATTACAGGGAACACCGGGGAGCTGTTTTTT. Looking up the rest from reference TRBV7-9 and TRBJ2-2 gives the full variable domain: DTGVSQNPRHKITKRGQNVTFRCDPISEHNRLYWYRQTLGQGPEFLTYFQNEAQLEKSRLLSDRFSAERPKGSFSTLEIQRTEQGDSAMYLCASSLGITGNTGELFFGEGSRLTVL.

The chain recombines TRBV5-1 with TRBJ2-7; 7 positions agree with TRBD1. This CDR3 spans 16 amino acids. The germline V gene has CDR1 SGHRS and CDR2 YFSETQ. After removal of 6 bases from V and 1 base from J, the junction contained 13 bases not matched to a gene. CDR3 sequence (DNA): TGCGCCAGCATCTCCTCCCGGGCGACAGGGTCCTACGAGCAGTACGTC. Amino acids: CASISSRATGSYEQYV.

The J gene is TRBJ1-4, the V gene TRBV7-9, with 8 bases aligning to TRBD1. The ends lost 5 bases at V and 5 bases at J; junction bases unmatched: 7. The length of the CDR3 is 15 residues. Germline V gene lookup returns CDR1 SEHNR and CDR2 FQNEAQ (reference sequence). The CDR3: CASSGTGTGNEKLFF. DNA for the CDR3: TGTGCCAGCAGCGGGACCGGGACAGGAAATGAAAAACTGTTTTTT.

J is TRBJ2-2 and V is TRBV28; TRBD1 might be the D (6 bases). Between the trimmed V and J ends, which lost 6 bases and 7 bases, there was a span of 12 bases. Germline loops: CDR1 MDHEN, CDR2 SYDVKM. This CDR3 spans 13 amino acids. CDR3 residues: CASRGQVLGELFF. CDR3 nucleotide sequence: TGTGCCAGCAGGGGACAAGTCCTCGGGGAGCTGTTTTTT.

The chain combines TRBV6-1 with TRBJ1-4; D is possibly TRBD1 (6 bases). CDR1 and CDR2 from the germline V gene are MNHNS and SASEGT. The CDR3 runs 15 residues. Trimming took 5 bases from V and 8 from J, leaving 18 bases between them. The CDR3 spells CASSRLTGTSEKLFF. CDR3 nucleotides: TGTGCCAGCAGTCGCCTGACAGGTACAAGCGAAAAACTGTTTTTT.

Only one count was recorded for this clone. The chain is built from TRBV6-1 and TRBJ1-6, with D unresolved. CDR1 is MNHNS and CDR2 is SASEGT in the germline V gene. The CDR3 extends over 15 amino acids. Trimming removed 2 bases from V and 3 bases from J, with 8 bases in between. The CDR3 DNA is TGTGCCAGCAGTGAACAGGCCCTCTATAATTCACCCCTCCACTTT. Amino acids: CASSEQALYNSPLHF.

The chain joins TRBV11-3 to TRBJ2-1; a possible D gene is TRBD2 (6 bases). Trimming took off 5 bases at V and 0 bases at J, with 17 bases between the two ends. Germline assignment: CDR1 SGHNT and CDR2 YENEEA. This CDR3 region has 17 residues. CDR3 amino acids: CASSLDSATSSYNEQFF. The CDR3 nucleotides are TGTGCCAGCAGCCTCGATTCGGCGACTAGCTCCTACAATGAGCAGTTCTTC.

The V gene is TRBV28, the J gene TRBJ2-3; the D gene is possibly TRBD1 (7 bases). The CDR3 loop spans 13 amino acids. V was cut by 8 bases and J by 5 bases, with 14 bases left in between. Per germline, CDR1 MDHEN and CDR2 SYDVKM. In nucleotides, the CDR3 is TGTGCCAGCGTCAGGGGGGCGGGAGATACGCAGTATTTT. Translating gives CASVRGAGDTQYF.

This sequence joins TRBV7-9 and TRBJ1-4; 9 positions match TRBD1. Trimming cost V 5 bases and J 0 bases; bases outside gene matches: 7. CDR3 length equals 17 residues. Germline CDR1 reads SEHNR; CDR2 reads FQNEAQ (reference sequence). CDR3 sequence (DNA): TGTGCCAGCAGCCCCCGGACAGGGGATGCAACTAATGAAAAACTGTTTTTT. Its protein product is CASSPRTGDATNEKLFF.

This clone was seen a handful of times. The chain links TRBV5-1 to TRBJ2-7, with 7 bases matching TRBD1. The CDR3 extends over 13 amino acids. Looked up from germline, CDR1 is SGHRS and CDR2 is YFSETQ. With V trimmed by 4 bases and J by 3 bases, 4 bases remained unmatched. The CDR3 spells CASSTRDSYEQYF. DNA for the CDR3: TGCGCCAGCAGCACCCGGGACAGCTACGAGCAGTACTTC.

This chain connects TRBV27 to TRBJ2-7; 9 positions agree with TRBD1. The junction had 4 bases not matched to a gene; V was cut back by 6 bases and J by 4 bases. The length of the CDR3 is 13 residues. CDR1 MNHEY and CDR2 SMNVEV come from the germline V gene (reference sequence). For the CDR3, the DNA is TGTGCCAGCAGACAGGGGGCAAGGTACGAGCAGTACTTC. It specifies CASRQGARYEQYF.

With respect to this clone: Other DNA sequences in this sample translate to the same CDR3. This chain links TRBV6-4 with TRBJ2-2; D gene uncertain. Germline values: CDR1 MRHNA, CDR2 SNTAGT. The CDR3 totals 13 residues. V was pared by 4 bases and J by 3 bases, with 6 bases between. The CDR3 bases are TGTGCCAGCAGTGCTGGAGACACCGGGGAGCTGTTTTTT. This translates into CASSAGDTGELFF.

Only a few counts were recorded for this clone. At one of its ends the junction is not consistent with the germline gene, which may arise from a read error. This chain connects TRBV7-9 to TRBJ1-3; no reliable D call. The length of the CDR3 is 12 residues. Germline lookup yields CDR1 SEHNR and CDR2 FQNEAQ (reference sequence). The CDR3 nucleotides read TGTTCCAGCTCGGGCTCTGGAAACACCATATATTTT. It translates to CSSSGSGNTIYF.